This T cell receptor (beta chain) was profiled in a study of blood T cell repertoires in COVID-19. Study as a whole: Sites across the United States, Italy and Spain contributed samples from acute and convalescent COVID-19.

TCRdb keeps only in-frame clones here, not all; method: immunoSEQ multiplex PCR. This table has about 150,000 clones, nearly 85% appearing once. CDR1 is SQVTM, CDR2 ANQGSEA, per germline. V was shortened by 4 bases and J by 2 bases, with 13 bases between the two germline ends. The CDR3 extends over 14 amino acids. V usage is TRBV29-1 and J usage is TRBJ2-3, with D uncertain. The clonotype comes from a human donor in a cohort sampled during active COVID-19. Material for sequencing was peripheral blood. CDR3 loop: CSVAVATSTDTQYF. CDR3 sequence (DNA): TGCAGCGTTGCCGTGGCAACATCCACAGATACGCAGTATTTT.